Listed here are 15 T cell receptor beta chains from one sample, sequenced in a study of blood T cell repertoires in COVID-19. Here immunoSEQ multiplex PCR was the method, and the copy in TCRdb shows in-frame clones only, minus some. The sample includes some 91,000 clones, less than 95% of them seen just once. The sample was peripheral blood. Every receptor here comes from a man between 60 and 70 years old with acute or convalescent COVID-19.

This chain connects TRBV7-9 to TRBJ1-1; maybe TRBD1 (5 bases). The CDR3 consists of 14 residues. Germline V gene sequence: CDR1 SEHNR, CDR2 FQNEAQ (reference sequence). With 1 base removed from V and 5 bases from J, the gap between germline ends came to 11 bases. CDR3 residues: CASSLVGEGTEAFF. DNA of the CDR3: TGTGCCAGCAGCTTAGTGGGGGAGGGGACTGAAGCTTTCTTT.

This clone came up a few times. This chain joins TRBV4-2 and TRBJ1-2; TRBD1 matches at 11 bases. Losses at the gene ends were 4 bases for V and 6 bases for J; bases not matched to a gene: 19. Germline-derived CDR1 and CDR2 are LGHNA and YNFKEQ. The CDR3 has 19 residues. CDR3 residues: CASSPSDVLTGDRGNGYTF. The DNA of the CDR3 is TGTGCCAGCAGCCCCAGTGATGTTCTGACTGGGGACAGGGGGAATGGCTACACCTTC.

This chain connects TRBV6-5 to TRBJ1-2, with 7 nucleotides matching TRBD1. CDR1 is MNHEY, CDR2 SVGAGI, per germline. The junction had 3 bases not matched to a gene; V was cut back by 0 bases and J by 8 bases. The CDR3 is 13 residues long. CDR3 region: CASSYSDRAGYTF. As DNA, the CDR3 is TGTGCCAGCAGTTACTCCGACAGGGCGGGCTACACCTTC.

This clone was observed once. The rearrangement uses TRBV10-2 and TRBJ1-3; D unresolved. Germline CDR1 WSHSY, CDR2 SAAADI. V lost 0 bases, J lost 4 bases, and 4 bases lay in between. The CDR3 has 13 residues. CDR3 in DNA: TGCGCCAGCAGTGAGTCGAGGGGAAACACCATATATTTT. Protein: CASSESRGNTIYF.

This chain links TRBV5-1 with TRBJ2-3, with 8 bases that match TRBD1. CDR3 length equals 17 residues. CDR1 and CDR2 from the germline V gene are SGHRS and YFSETQ. With 3 bases clipped from V and 4 bases from J, the junction kept 13 bases outside the gene matches. This CDR3 is CASSSSFSGTGSDTQYF. CDR3 DNA: TGCGCCAGCAGCTCCTCATTCTCCGGGACAGGTTCAGATACGCAGTATTTT.

The rearrangement uses TRBV7-2 and TRBJ1-2, with D possibly matching TRBD1 (6 bases). The V gene's germline CDR1 is SGHTA and CDR2 FQGNSA. The CDR3 runs 15 residues. Deletions cut 5 bases from V and 2 bases from J, with 15 bases between. The CDR3 reads CASSTRQDLNYGYTF. The CDR3 DNA is TGTGCCAGCAGCACACGACAGGACTTGAACTATGGCTACACCTTC.

The rearrangement uses TRBV18 and TRBJ1-4, with D unclear. The CDR3 sequence is 15 residues long. Trimming left V 2 bases short and J 7 bases short, with 14 bases between. The germline CDR1 and CDR2 sequences are KGHSH and LQKENI. CDR3 nucleotides: TGTGCCAGCTCACCATTCGAAGGAGTAGCTGAAAAACTGTTTTTT. It specifies CASSPFEGVAEKLFF.

The chain uses TRBV6-1 and TRBJ2-7, with 10 positions matching TRBD1. V trimming: 2 bases; J trimming: 6 bases; junction bases outside the gene matches: 7. This CDR3 region has 15 residues. CDR1 is MNHNS and CDR2 is SASEGT in the germline V gene. The CDR3 sequence: CASSESGQGRSEQYF. The CDR3 coding sequence is TGTGCCAGCAGTGAATCGGGACAGGGGAGGTCCGAGCAGTACTTC.

The rearrangement joins TRBV20-1 to TRBJ1-1, with D unresolved. The CDR3 is 12 amino acids. V lost 3 bases to trimming and J lost 1 base, with 6 bases between them. From germline, CDR1 is DFQATT and CDR2 SNEGSKA (reference sequence). The CDR3 region has the DNA TGCAGTGCTAGTGGCAGGAACACTGAAGCTTTCTTT. Its protein product is CSASGRNTEAFF.

The chain joins TRBV5-4 to TRBJ2-5, with D possibly TRBD1 on 7 matching bases. Trimming stripped 4 bases from V and 5 bases from J, with 15 bases between. Germline V gene sequence: CDR1 SGHNT, CDR2 YYREEE (reference sequence). The CDR3 is 14 amino acids. The chain's CDR3 is CASSPWTGGETQYF. The CDR3 nucleotides are TGTGCCAGCAGCCCCTGGACAGGAGGGGAGACCCAGTACTTC.

J is TRBJ1-5 and V is TRBV19; D unresolved. Germline V gene data show CDR1 as LNHDA and CDR2 as SQIVND (reference sequence). Trimming stripped 1 base from V and 0 bases from J, with 4 bases between. The CDR3 runs to 14 residues. The CDR3 bases are TGTGCCAGTAGTATAGTATATAGCAATCAGCCCCAGCATTTT. Amino acids: CASSIVYSNQPQHF.

The chain recombines TRBV7-9 with TRBJ2-5; D unclear. The CDR3 consists of 13 residues. V lost 3 bases, J lost 5 bases, and 10 bases lay in between. From germline, CDR1 is SEHNR and CDR2 FQNEAQ (reference sequence). The CDR3 reads CASSFIPPETQYF. DNA of the CDR3: TGTGCCAGCAGCTTTATTCCCCCGGAGACCCAGTACTTC.

The chain is built from TRBV10-3 and TRBJ2-1; D possibly corresponds to TRBD2 (6 bases). The CDR3 has 19 amino acids. Trimming pared 3 bases from V and 5 bases from J, leaving 26 bases between. The germline CDR1 and CDR2 sequences are ENHRY and SYGVKD. The chain's CDR3 is CAISDHPAGAKGGDNEQFF. In nucleotides, the CDR3 is TGTGCCATCAGTGACCACCCTGCTGGAGCAAAGGGCGGGGACAATGAGCAGTTCTTC.

This sequence joins TRBV19 and TRBJ2-3, with TRBD2 matching 9 bases. The trim removed 4 bases at V and 7 bases at J, leaving 3 bases unmatched. Germline V gene sequence: CDR1 LNHDA, CDR2 SQIVND (reference sequence). This CDR3 is 13 amino acids long. CDR3 protein: CASSTSGVHTQYF. In nucleotides, the CDR3 is TGTGCCAGTAGTACTAGCGGGGTACATACGCAGTATTTT.

This chain links TRBV28 with TRBJ1-4; 8 bases match TRBD1. The germline V gene encodes CDR1 MDHEN and CDR2 SYDVKM. V shed 3 bases, J shed 7 bases, and the junction held 7 bases outside the gene matches. CDR3 size: 15 residues. CDR3 loop: CASSFARQGTEKLFF. CDR3 in DNA: TGTGCCAGCAGTTTTGCGAGACAGGGGACTGAAAAACTGTTTTTT.